Below are 11 T cell receptor beta chains sequenced from a single sample in a study of blood T cell repertoires in COVID-19. Sequenced by immunoSEQ multiplex PCR; TCRdb stores in-frame clones only, minus some. The repertoire consists of about 200,000 clones, with around 82% occurring once and the leading ten covering roughly 7%. The sample consisted of PBMCs or T cells enriched from blood (not recorded which). The receptors here all came from a man aged 40-50 years who had recovered from COVID-19.

DNA of the CDR3: TGTGCCAGCAGCCTAAACAGGGGTAACACTGAAGCTTTCTTT. Translating gives CASSLNRGNTEAFF. The chain is built from TRBV3-1 (or the pseudogene TRBV3-2) and TRBJ1-1, with 7 positions matching TRBD1. The CDR3 runs to 14 residues. Trimming at V came to 4 bases and at J to 2 bases, leaving 4 bases not matched to a gene. CDR1 is LGHDT and CDR2 is YNNKEL in the germline V gene (reference sequence).

The chain combines TRBV7-2 with TRBJ2-5, with TRBD1 matching over 8 bases. The V segment lost 1 base and the J segment 4 bases; nucleotides outside the gene matches: 8. Germline V gene sequence: CDR1 SGHTA, CDR2 FQGNSA. This CDR3 has 16 residues. This chain's CDR3 is CASSLGVGRGRETQYF. The CDR3, as DNA: TGTGCCAGCAGCTTAGGAGTGGGCAGGGGGCGAGAGACCCAGTACTTC.

The chain employs TRBV5-1 and TRBJ2-7; 10 nucleotides agree with TRBD1. This CDR3 contains 16 residues. Per germline, CDR1 SGHRS and CDR2 YFSETQ. The trim removed 4 bases at V and 5 bases at J, leaving 12 bases unmatched. CDR3: CASSRDPGQGLHEQYF. The CDR3 DNA reads TGCGCCAGCAGCCGAGATCCGGGACAGGGGTTGCACGAGCAGTACTTC.

The chain carries TRBV27 and TRBJ2-7; D is unresolved. This CDR3 has 16 residues. V lost 5 bases and J 2 bases, leaving 19 bases between the germline ends. CDR1 and CDR2 (germline): MNHEY, SMNVEV (reference sequence). The CDR3: CASSPPPSVGAYEQYF. CDR3 coding DNA: TGTGCCAGCAGTCCCCCGCCCTCGGTCGGAGCCTACGAGCAGTACTTC.

The CDR3, as DNA: TGCGCCAGCAGCTTGTCGCTCATAGCCTCTGGAAACACCATATATTTT. This encodes CASSLSLIASGNTIYF. The genes are TRBV5-1 and TRBJ1-3; no reliable D call. The germline CDR1 and CDR2 sequences are SGHRS and YFSETQ. The CDR3 is made up of 16 amino acids. Between the trimmed V and J ends, which lost 1 base and 0 bases, there was a span of 11 bases.

The chain combines TRBV6-2 or TRBV6-3 with TRBJ2-5; 10 bases align to TRBD1. The length of the CDR3 is 21 residues. Trimming took 1 base from V and 7 from J; bases not matched to a gene: 24. Germline values: CDR1 MNHEY, CDR2 SVGEGT. The CDR3: CASSYFPGQGTSNRRGGTQYF. In DNA form, the CDR3 reads TGTGCCAGCAGTTACTTTCCGGGACAGGGGACCTCGAATCGCCGCGGGGGGACCCAGTACTTC.

The chain is built from TRBV28 and TRBJ2-7; 13 bases map to TRBD2. Germline trimming cut 2 bases from V and 6 bases from J; bases unmatched to any gene: 4. The germline gives CDR1 MDHEN, CDR2 SYDVKM. The length of the CDR3 is 15 residues. The CDR3 DNA reads TGTGCCAGCAGTTTAGGAACTAGCGGGGGGGCCGAGCAGTACTTC. This gives the protein CASSLGTSGGAEQYF.

The genes are TRBV4-2 and TRBJ2-7; 8 nucleotides agree with TRBD1. The J segment lost 4 bases and the V segment lost 1 base, leaving 18 bases of the junction unmatched. The germline CDR1 and CDR2 sequences are LGHNA and YNFKEQ. This CDR3 region has 19 residues. The CDR3 sequence: CASSQGVRTTGGRGYEQYF. The CDR3 DNA reads as TGTGCCAGCAGCCAAGGGGTTCGAACTACAGGGGGAAGGGGGTACGAGCAGTACTTC.

The chain has TRBV5-4 and TRBJ2-2; no clear D gene. V lost 0 bases and J lost 6, with 6 bases in between. In germline, CDR1 is SGHNT, CDR2 YYREEE (reference sequence). This CDR3 has 13 residues. The CDR3 spells CASSLDNAGELFF. The CDR3 nucleotides read TGTGCCAGCAGCTTGGACAACGCCGGGGAGCTGTTTTTT.

This clone has a single count. The gene calls are TRBV2 and TRBJ1-3; D not resolved. Germline loops: CDR1 SNHLY, CDR2 FYNNEI. Trimming removed 4 bases at V and 2 bases at J, with 9 bases between. The CDR3 spans 14 residues. The DNA of the CDR3 is TGTGCCAGCAGTGTATCCCCCGCTGGAAACACCATATATTTT. Protein sequence: CASSVSPAGNTIYF.

The rearrangement joins TRBV2 to TRBJ1-1; D unresolved. Trimming removed 7 bases from V and 1 base from J, with 10 bases in between. CDR1 is SNHLY, CDR2 FYNNEI, per germline. This CDR3 region has 13 residues. CDR3 coding DNA: TGTGCCAGCAACCGAAGAGCGAACACTGAAGCTTTCTTT. Translating it yields CASNRRANTEAFF.